The 10 T cell receptor beta chains below were found in one sample sequenced in a study of response to subunit inactivated influenza vaccine. In TCRdb, the RT-PCR reads were re-called with MiXCR into one record per CDR3 protein. The table has more than 550,000 distinct CDR3 sequences, about 10% seen once; the top ten hold about 10%. The data also belong to a second study, concerning T cells expressing NK-cell markers. That report notes: Libraries used 5'RACE template switching adding universal primer site and UMIs.

This sample comprised PBMCs from blood, obtained on the day of vaccination. The origin of the receptors is a man aged 50 to 59 who received an inactivated influenza vaccine.

Only a few counts were recorded for this clonotype. The CDR3 region is CAISAGLAGDYNEQFF. The CDR3, as DNA: TGTGCCATCAGTGCGGGACTAGCGGGGGATTACAATGAGCAGTTCTTC. The gene calls are TRBV10-3 and TRBJ2-1, with 14 bases aligning to TRBD2. There are 16 residues in the CDR3. Germline V gene data show CDR1 as ENHRY and CDR2 as SYGVKD. Trimming removed 4 bases from V and 4 bases from J; junction bases left unmatched: 3.

This clonotype was detected a few times. This chain connects TRBV6-5 to TRBJ1-6; 9 bases line up with TRBD1. The germline CDR1 and CDR2 sequences are MNHEY and SVGAGI. With 2 bases clipped from V and 8 bases from J, the junction kept 7 bases outside the gene matches. The CDR3 is 16 amino acids. The CDR3, as DNA: TGTGCCAGCAGTTACGGCCGGGACAGGGCGCATTCACCCCTCCACTTT. Translation: CASSYGRDRAHSPLHF.

The genes are TRBV20-1 and TRBJ2-7, with 8 bases lining up with TRBD2. V was pared by 0 bases and J by 2 bases, with 9 bases of the junction left unmatched. This CDR3 spans 16 amino acids. Germline V gives CDR1 DFQATT, CDR2 SNEGSKA (reference sequence). CDR3 protein: CSARDLASGPPYEQYF. The CDR3 DNA is TGCAGTGCTAGAGATTTGGCTAGCGGGCCACCCTACGAGCAGTACTTC.

V usage is TRBV7-9 and J usage is TRBJ2-2; 7 nucleotides line up with TRBD2. Trimming removed 2 bases from V and 0 bases from J; junction bases left unmatched: 6. The CDR3 totals 17 residues. Germline V gives CDR1 SEHNR, CDR2 FQNEAQ (reference sequence). The DNA of the CDR3 is TGTGCCAGCAGCTTACATCGACTAGCCTCGAACACCGGGGAGCTGTTTTTT. The encoded protein is CASSLHRLASNTGELFF.

This clonotype was seen a handful of times. The chain uses TRBV5-1 and TRBJ1-5, with D perhaps matching TRBD1 (5 bases). V lost 4 bases and J 2 bases, leaving 10 bases between the germline ends. The CDR3 consists of 14 residues. In germline, CDR1 is SGHRS, CDR2 YFSETQ. CDR3 sequence reads: CASSLDSRNQPQHF. As DNA, the CDR3 is TGCGCCAGCAGCCTCGACAGTCGCAATCAGCCCCAGCATTTT.

This clonotype appeared many times. The chain combines TRBV27 with TRBJ2-7; 11 positions match TRBD2. The V gene's germline CDR1 is MNHEY and CDR2 SMNVEV (reference sequence). The V and J ends lost 5 bases and 2 bases, in that order; junction bases with no gene match: 8. CDR3 size: 16 residues. CDR3 in amino acids: CASSLIFSGRAYEQYF. DNA of the CDR3: TGTGCCAGCAGTCTTATATTTAGCGGGAGGGCCTACGAGCAGTACTTC.

Many counts were recorded for this clonotype. The gene calls are TRBV4-3 and TRBJ2-1; 8 bases are shared with TRBD2. The CDR3 length is 17 residues. CDR1 and CDR2 (germline): LGHNA, YSLEER. Trimming at V came to 1 base and at J to 1 base, leaving 6 bases not matched to a gene. In DNA, the CDR3 is TGCGCCAGCAGCCAAGGCATAGCGGGGACATCCTACAATGAGCAGTTCTTC. Translating gives CASSQGIAGTSYNEQFF.

The sample holds a few counts of this clonotype. The chain recombines TRBV27 with TRBJ2-1; D may be TRBD1 or TRBD2 (5 bases each). The V gene lost 8 bases and the J gene lost 3 bases, with 23 bases spanning the gap. Germline V gene data show CDR1 as MNHEY and CDR2 as SMNVEV (reference sequence). CDR3 length: 17 residues. CDR3 residues: CASALTYRDPYYNEQFF. The DNA for the CDR3 is TGTGCCAGCGCCCTTACCTACCGGGACCCTTACTACAATGAGCAGTTCTTC.

The J gene is TRBJ1-6, the V gene TRBV10-3; D perhaps matches TRBD1 (5 bases). Between the trimmed V and J ends, which lost 11 bases and 7 bases, there was a span of 27 bases. This CDR3 is 17 amino acids long. The germline gives CDR1 ENHRY, CDR2 SYGVKD. The CDR3 protein is CAVSVGPFREGNSPLHF. CDR3 DNA: TGTGCCGTCTCGGTGGGGCCCTTCAGGGAGGGCAATTCACCCCTCCACTTT.

This sequence joins TRBV2 and TRBJ1-2, with 7 bases lining up with TRBD1. The CDR3 runs 14 residues. Germline CDR1 SNHLY, CDR2 FYNNEI. The junction had 7 bases not matched to a gene; V was cut back by 8 bases and J by 1 base. As DNA, the CDR3 is TGTGCCAGCGGCGGGACAGATTTTAACTATGGCTACACCTTC. It codes for CASGGTDFNYGYTF.